Presented here are 32 T cell receptor beta chains from one specimen sequenced in a study of glioma-infiltrating T cells after dendritic cell vaccination. Profiled with immunoSEQ multiplex PCR; TCRdb holds only in-frame clones, not every one. The sample holds approximately 48,000 clones, over 75% seen once. The sequencing here drew on blood, taken before dendritic cell vaccination. The receptor set was obtained from a human donor with glioblastoma.

In this sample, this clone turned up once. The chain couples TRBV6-6 to TRBJ1-5, with 11 bases lining up with TRBD1. This CDR3 has 14 residues. CDR1 MNHNY and CDR2 SVGAGI come from the germline V gene (reference sequence). V lost 7 bases and J lost 5; bases outside the gene matches: 4. This chain's CDR3 is CASIGQGADQPQHF. The CDR3 DNA is TGTGCCAGCATTGGACAGGGGGCGGATCAGCCCCAGCATTTT.

This chain links TRBV18 with TRBJ1-2, with no clear D. Germline CDR1 and CDR2: KGHSH and LQKENI. This CDR3 region has 14 residues. The V end was cut by 0 bases, the J end by 4 bases, with 9 bases between. CDR3 sequence: CASSPPTTPYGYTF. CDR3 DNA: TGTGCCAGCTCACCACCGACAACCCCCTATGGCTACACCTTC.

The J gene is TRBJ1-1, the V gene TRBV7-2; D is unclear. Germline assignment: CDR1 SGHTA and CDR2 FQGNSA. V was shortened by 0 bases and J by 0 bases, with 11 bases between the two germline ends. The CDR3 contains 16 residues. The CDR3, as DNA: TGTGCCAGCAGCTTAGCCAACACAGTTATGAACACTGAAGCTTTCTTT. Translated, it gives CASSLANTVMNTEAFF.

The DNA of the CDR3 is TGTGCCAGCAGCTTGGCCGGGACAGCGAACACTGAAGCTTTCTTT. This gives the protein CASSLAGTANTEAFF. The chain joins TRBV5-4 to TRBJ1-1; 7 bases are shared with TRBD1. The CDR3 is made up of 15 amino acids. V lost 0 bases, J lost 1 base, and 3 bases stayed unmatched. Germline CDR1 and CDR2: SGHNT and YYREEE (reference sequence).

Notes on this clone: The junction and the germline gene differ at one end; a read error may be behind it. The same CDR3 also results from other DNA sequences found in this sample. The chain has TRBV5-1 and TRBJ1-6; D gene uncertain. CDR1 and CDR2 from the germline V gene are SGHRS and YFSETQ. The CDR3 runs to 17 residues. The CDR3 DNA sequence: TGCGCCAGCAGCTTGGGGAAAGGAGGCTCCTATAATTCCCCCCTCCACTTT. It yields the protein CASSLGKGGSYNSPLHF.

This clone appeared a few times. CDR3 region: CAGADTPPPYEQYF. The CDR3 nucleotides are TGTGCCGGGGCGGACACGCCACCCCCCTACGAGCAGTACTTC. The genes are TRBV7-9 and TRBJ2-7, with D perhaps TRBD1 (5 bases). Germline lookup yields CDR1 SEHNR and CDR2 FQNEAQ (reference sequence). The CDR3 spans 14 residues. V was shortened by 11 bases and J by 2 bases, with 19 bases between the two germline ends.

This clone appeared a few times. Other DNA sequences in this specimen translate into the identical CDR3. The J gene is TRBJ1-2, the V gene TRBV5-1; TRBD1 matches 11 bases. CDR3 length equals 14 residues. Germline V gene data show CDR1 as SGHRS and CDR2 as YFSETQ. V was pared by 4 bases and J by 3 bases, with 2 bases of the junction left unmatched. The CDR3: CASSLGQGDYGYTF. The CDR3 nucleotides are TGCGCCAGCAGCCTGGGACAGGGGGACTATGGCTACACCTTC. The whole variable domain, filled in from reference TRBV5-1 and TRBJ1-2, reads KAGVTQTPRYLIKTRGQQVTLSCSPISGHRSVSWYQQTPGQGLQFLFEYFSETQRNKGNFPGRFSGRQFSNSRSEMNVSTLELGDSALYLCASSLGQGDYGYTFGSGTRLTVV.

The chain joins TRBV12-5 to TRBJ2-1, with 7 bases matching TRBD1. This CDR3 is built from 15 residues. The germline V gene has CDR1 LGHNT and CDR2 FRNRAP. After removal of 0 bases from V and 8 bases from J, the junction contained 7 bases not matched to a gene. CDR3 region: CASGLVGTGVDEQFF. Here the CDR3 DNA reads TGTGCTAGTGGTTTGGTAGGTACAGGGGTGGATGAGCAGTTCTTC.

The V and J genes are TRBV5-6 and TRBJ2-3; TRBD2 might be the D (6 bases). Germline CDR1 SGHDT, CDR2 YYEEEE. V was shortened by 2 bases and J by 4 bases, with 8 bases between the two germline ends. The CDR3 is made up of 13 amino acids. CDR3 loop: CASSFAGPDTQYF. DNA of the CDR3: TGTGCCAGCAGCTTTGCGGGACCAGATACGCAGTATTTT.

The V call is TRBV19, the J call TRBJ1-3; D call uncertain. Germline V gives CDR1 LNHDA, CDR2 SQIVND (reference sequence). Trimming shortened V by 7 bases and J by 2 bases, and 9 bases separated the two germline ends. The CDR3 consists of 13 residues. CDR3 DNA: TGTGCCAGTAAGCAGGCTGCTGGAAACACCATATATTTT. Its protein is CASKQAAGNTIYF.

In its sample, this clone was seen once. The chain is built from TRBV29-1 and TRBJ1-2; a weak D match, TRBD1 (5 bases). The CDR3 has 13 residues. Germline lookup yields CDR1 SQVTM and CDR2 ANQGSEA. V was cut by 6 bases and J by 0 bases, with 11 bases left in between. The CDR3 region is CSVRTTSNYGYTF. The CDR3 DNA sequence: TGCAGCGTCCGGACAACCTCTAACTATGGCTACACCTTC.

The chain uses TRBV27 and TRBJ1-2; 8 bases align to TRBD1. This CDR3 region has 14 residues. Germline loops: CDR1 MNHEY, CDR2 SMNVEV (reference sequence). After removal of 5 bases from V and 1 base from J, the junction contained 3 bases not matched to a gene. The CDR3 reads CASSIDRGNYGYTF. CDR3 bases: TGTGCCAGCAGTATAGACAGGGGTAACTATGGCTACACCTTC.

The V and J genes are TRBV4-3 and TRBJ2-2; 8 nucleotides match TRBD2. Germline loops: CDR1 LGHNA, CDR2 YSLEER. The length of the CDR3 is 16 residues. Trimming removed 3 bases from V and 4 bases from J; junction bases left unmatched: 7. The CDR3 DNA reads as TGCGCCAGCAGCCAGACTAGCGTCTCTGGCACCGGGGAGCTGTTTTTT. It codes for CASSQTSVSGTGELFF.

A single count supports this clone. V usage is TRBV10-1 and J usage is TRBJ2-7, with TRBD1 matching over 7 bases. CDR3 length: 15 amino acids. CDR1 WNHNN and CDR2 SYGVQD come from the germline V gene (reference sequence). The V segment lost 3 bases and the J segment 3 bases; nucleotides outside the gene matches: 8. The CDR3: CASSDLTGPGYEQYF. The CDR3 DNA is TGCGCCAGCAGTGACCTGACAGGGCCCGGCTACGAGCAGTACTTC.

The chain recombines TRBV14 with TRBJ1-1, with a possible D match to TRBD1 (5 bases). Germline loops: CDR1 SGHDN, CDR2 FVKESK. The ends were cut back, 1 base at V and 7 bases at J, with 10 bases in the middle. This CDR3 is 13 amino acids long. The CDR3 DNA reads as TGTGCCAGCAGCCAAGGGGGGGGGAGTGAAGCTTTCTTT. This gives the protein CASSQGGGSEAFF.

Comments on this clone: A read error may account for a junction end that differs from germline. Other DNA sequences in the sample encode the same CDR3. V and J are TRBV5-1 and TRBJ1-3; D is perhaps TRBD1 (6 bases). The CDR3 has 18 amino acids. Germline V CDR1 and CDR2: SGHRS, YFSETQ. This CDR3 is CASSFSAGGAGIGNTIYF. CDR3 bases: TGCGCCAGTAGCTTCTCAGCGGGGGGCGCGGGGATTGGAAACACCATATATTTT.

The chain employs TRBV5-8 and TRBJ1-3; 10 bases fit TRBD1. J was trimmed by 1 base and V by 5 bases; bases with no gene match: 6. The CDR3 has 16 amino acids. Germline CDR1 is SGHTS and CDR2 is YDEGEE. CDR3 sequence: CASRPRTGGSGNTIYF. In nucleotides, the CDR3 is TGTGCCAGCAGGCCCAGGACAGGGGGATCTGGAAACACCATATATTTT.

CDR3 sequence reads: CASSVAWGGLAMFTEQFF. DNA for the CDR3: TGTGCCAGCAGCGTAGCTTGGGGTGGACTAGCCATGTTTACTGAGCAGTTCTTC. The chain carries TRBV9 and TRBJ2-1; 8 nucleotides line up with TRBD2. CDR1 and CDR2 from the germline V gene are SGDLS and YYNGEE. The junction had 17 bases not matched to a gene; V was cut back by 0 bases and J by 9 bases. The CDR3 totals 18 residues.

The sample holds a few counts of this clone. The V call is TRBV19, the J call TRBJ1-4; D might be TRBD1 (6 bases). Trimming took off 7 bases at V and 2 bases at J, with 14 bases between the two ends. Germline values: CDR1 LNHDA, CDR2 SQIVND (reference sequence). CDR3 length: 15 residues. DNA for the CDR3: TGTGCCAGTACTCCCCGGGACACGACTAATGAAAAACTGTTTTTT. Translation gives CASTPRDTTNEKLFF.

There are a few counts of this clone. The chain combines TRBV10-1 with TRBJ1-4; D may be TRBD1 (5 bases). Trimming left V 5 bases short and J 0 bases short, with 13 bases between. The CDR3 runs to 16 residues. The V gene's germline CDR1 is WNHNN and CDR2 SYGVQD (reference sequence). This chain's CDR3 is CASSPGQIATNEKLFF. CDR3 coding DNA: TGCGCCAGCAGTCCCGGACAAATTGCAACTAATGAAAAACTGTTTTTT.

The chain has TRBV27 and TRBJ1-1, with 7 bases lining up with TRBD1. Per germline, CDR1 MNHEY and CDR2 SMNVEV (reference sequence). Trimming removed 6 bases from V and 2 bases from J; junction bases left unmatched: 9. This CDR3 spans 15 amino acids. CDR3 in amino acids: CASRSSGDRNTEAFF. DNA of the CDR3: TGTGCCAGCAGGTCCTCTGGGGACAGAAACACTGAAGCTTTCTTT.

As to this clone: This sample also contains other DNA sequences that code for the same CDR3. The chain joins TRBV2 to TRBJ2-3, with D maybe TRBD2 (5 bases). Germline CDR1 reads SNHLY; CDR2 reads FYNNEI. V was pared by 6 bases and J by 0 bases, with 10 bases between. The CDR3 is 14 residues long. As DNA, the CDR3 is TGTGCCAGCAGCGAGAGGGAGAGCACAGATACGCAGTATTTT. This translates into CASSERESTDTQYF.

This clone was observed a single time. V gene TRBV7-2 combines with J gene TRBJ1-3, with D perhaps matching TRBD1 (6 bases). The CDR3 consists of 15 residues. Germline CDR1 reads SGHTA; CDR2 reads FQGNSA. V shed 1 base and J shed 2 bases, with 9 bases lying between them. This chain's CDR3 is CASSLEAGAGNTIYF. The DNA for the CDR3 is TGTGCCAGCAGCTTAGAGGCAGGGGCTGGAAACACCATATATTTT.

This chain links TRBV18 with TRBJ2-5; D may be TRBD2 (6 bases). V was cut by 3 bases and J by 6 bases, with 17 bases left in between. The length of the CDR3 is 15 residues. Germline loops: CDR1 KGHSH, CDR2 LQKENI. The CDR3 bases are TGTGCCAGCTCACCGGCGATAGGACTATACAAGACCCAGTACTTC. Protein: CASSPAIGLYKTQYF.

Only one count was recorded for this clone. The chain is built from TRBV29-1 and TRBJ2-1; a weak D match, TRBD1 (6 bases). Germline assignment: CDR1 SQVTM and CDR2 ANQGSEA. V was trimmed by 7 bases and J by 10 bases, leaving 17 bases between them. This CDR3 is 12 amino acids long. CDR3 DNA sequence: TGCAGCGCAGCCGTAGGGGGTGGGGAGCAGTTCTTC. Translation gives CSAAVGGGEQFF.

The chain joins TRBV7-2 to TRBJ2-3; TRBD2 is a possible D gene (7 bases). V was trimmed by 4 bases and J by 4 bases, leaving 15 bases between them. This CDR3 contains 15 residues. Germline V gene lookup returns CDR1 SGHTA and CDR2 FQGNSA. The CDR3 bases are TGTGCCAGCAGCTCGGGGGGCGGGAGTCCAGATACGCAGTATTTT. Its translation is CASSSGGGSPDTQYF.

J is TRBJ2-1 and V is TRBV4-2, with 7 nucleotides matching TRBD2. After removal of 0 bases from V and 6 bases from J, the junction contained 11 bases not matched to a gene. The germline V gene has CDR1 LGHNA and CDR2 YNFKEQ. The CDR3 sequence is 17 residues long. The DNA for the CDR3 is TGTGCCAGCAGCCAAGATCTGGCCTACGGGAGGCTCAATGAGCAGTTCTTC. Translating gives CASSQDLAYGRLNEQFF.

This chain links TRBV4-2 with TRBJ2-7; D ambiguous. The germline CDR1 and CDR2 sequences are LGHNA and YNFKEQ. The CDR3 length is 14 residues. Trimming pared 1 base from V and 0 bases from J, leaving 7 bases between. DNA of the CDR3: TGTGCCAGCAGCCAAGGCGAATCCTCCTACGAGCAGTACTTC. It specifies CASSQGESSYEQYF.

The chain joins TRBV11-1 to TRBJ2-7; TRBD2 matches 13 bases. CDR1 and CDR2 (germline): SGHAT, FQDESV (reference sequence). Trimming removed 1 base from V and 3 bases from J; junction bases left unmatched: 0. CDR3 length equals 15 residues. Here the CDR3 DNA reads TGTGCCAGCAGCTTAGGACTAGCGGGAGGCTACGAGCAGTACTTC. Translation: CASSLGLAGGYEQYF.

The rearrangement joins TRBV7-2 to TRBJ2-7; 7 bases match TRBD1. The CDR3 has 16 residues. Unmatched junction bases numbered 8, after V lost 1 base and J lost 2 bases. Germline V lookup: CDR1 SGHTA, CDR2 FQGNSA. CDR3 loop: CASSLGWQGETYEQYF. The CDR3 nucleotides are TGTGCCAGCAGCTTAGGATGGCAGGGGGAAACCTACGAGCAGTACTTC.

V and J are TRBV2 and TRBJ1-2; the D gene is possibly TRBD1 (6 bases). Per germline, CDR1 SNHLY and CDR2 FYNNEI. This CDR3 contains 15 residues. V was trimmed by 7 bases and J by 4 bases, leaving 19 bases between them. DNA of the CDR3: TGTGCCAGCACCTCCGGGGACATAAGAGTCTATGGCTACACCTTC. The encoded protein is CASTSGDIRVYGYTF.

This clone was observed once. V and J are TRBV10-3 and TRBJ2-7; TRBD1 agrees at 12 bases. CDR1 and CDR2 from the germline V gene are ENHRY and SYGVKD. Trimming took 7 bases from V and 5 from J; bases not matched to a gene: 9. The CDR3 contains 15 residues. CDR3 coding DNA: TGTGCCATCACGCTCGGGGACAGGGGGCTAGACGAGCAGTACTTC. It encodes CAITLGDRGLDEQYF.